The entry below describes one TCR beta chain. This sample was taken from a study of T cell changes during pregnancy in multiple sclerosis. Assay: immunoSEQ multiplex PCR; the TCRdb copy retains only in-frame clones and omits some. The table has tens of thousands of clones, 89% seen once; the top ten hold about 6.9%. CDR3 size: 15 residues. J gave up 3 bases and V 4 bases, and 6 bases lay outside the gene matches. Germline assignment: CDR1 SGHNT and CDR2 YENEEA. The source was CD8+ T cells from peripheral blood mononuclear cells, collected in the second trimester of pregnancy. The chain recombines TRBV11-3 with TRBJ2-7, with 10 bases matching TRBD1. This clonotype was obtained from a female donor with multiple sclerosis, enrolled in a pregnancy study. For the CDR3, the DNA is TGTGCCAGCAGCTACGGGACAGGGGTACTCTACGAGCAGTACTTC. Its protein product is CASSYGTGVLYEQYF.